A selection of T cell receptor beta chains follows, all from one sample in a study of cytomegalovirus exposure and HLA in healthy donors. The assay was immunoSEQ multiplex PCR, and TCRdb's table has in-frame clones only and misses some. There are around 160,000 clones in the sample; 60% to 85% occur only once, and approximately 13% lies in the top ten. Sequencing used PBMCs. The source of these receptors is a man in his forties in good health and CMV-seropositive. Each CDR3 is given with its conserved first and last residue. Each record gives: CDR3 protein, CDR3 DNA, J gene, D gene, clone size, V gene. The D gene is left open where the match is weak. Not every row has a clone size; where given, it reads once, few, many or a size class.

CASSPGGGTEAFF	TGTGCCAGCAGCCCTGGGGGGGGTACTGAAGCTTTCTTT	TRBJ1-1	-	once	TRBV7-3
CASSFPQGTGNYGYTF	TGTGCCAGCAGTTTTCCCCAGGGGACGGGGAACTATGGCTACACCTTC	TRBJ1-2	-	-	TRBV28
CASSSNPRETNTEAFF	TGTGCCAGCAGCAGCAACCCGAGGGAAACGAACACTGAAGCTTTCTTT	TRBJ1-1	-	-	TRBV21-1
CASSQDSTNEELFF	TGCGCCAGCAGCCAAGACAGCACGAACGAGGAGCTGTTTTTT	TRBJ2-2	-	-	TRBV5-1
CASSPAGTGYNQQYF	TGTGCCAGCAGCCCCGCGGGGACAGGGTATAATCAGCAGTACTTC	TRBJ2-7	TRBD1	once	TRBV7-6
CAWGQMNTEAFF	TGTGCCTGGGGACAGATGAACACTGAAGCTTTCTTT	TRBJ1-1	-	few	TRBV30
CASVGASTDTQYF	TGTGCCTCCGTTGGGGCTAGCACAGATACGCAGTATTTT	TRBJ2-3	-	-	TRBV6-6
CASSLVVLGAGELFF	TGTGCCAGCAGCTTAGTAGTCCTGGGCGCCGGGGAGCTGTTTTTT	TRBJ2-2	-	-	TRBV7-2
CASSFPPGTGGQETQYF	TGTGCCAGCAGCTTTCCCCCAGGGACAGGGGGCCAAGAGACCCAGTACTTC	TRBJ2-5	TRBD1	-	TRBV5-6
CASSLGRGTNQPQHF	TGTGCCAGCAGCTTAGGCAGGGGGACAAATCAGCCCCAGCATTTT	TRBJ1-5	TRBD1	few	TRBV11-2
CASSFLGRGPSKDEQYF	TGTGCCAGCAGCTTTTTGGGAAGGGGGCCGTCTAAGGACGAGCAGTACTTC	TRBJ2-7	TRBD1	-	TRBV7-8
CASSKAGGREAFF	TGTGCCAGCAGCAAAGCGGGGGGACGCGAAGCTTTCTTT	TRBJ1-1	-	-	TRBV4-2
CASSPWTGHEKLFF	TGTGCCAGCAGCCCTTGGACAGGGCATGAAAAACTGTTTTTT	TRBJ1-4	TRBD1	-	TRBV11-2
CAWNAGGGNEQFF	TGTGCCTGGAATGCAGGGGGCGGGAATGAGCAGTTCTTC	TRBJ2-1	TRBD1	-	TRBV30
CASRRRQAPAYQPQHF	TGTGCCAGTAGGAGACGACAGGCCCCGGCATATCAGCCCCAGCATTTT	TRBJ1-5	-	-	TRBV19
CASSQGKAKREMDNEQFF	TGCGCCAGCAGCCAAGGAAAAGCCAAGCGGGAGATGGACAATGAGCAGTTCTTC	TRBJ2-1	TRBD2	-	TRBV4-1
CASSPAQGKVQTQYF	TGTGCCAGCAGCCCGGCCCAGGGGAAGGTCCAGACCCAGTACTTC	TRBJ2-5	-	-	TRBV5-8
CASRITGSPEQYF	TGTGCCAGCAGGATAACAGGGTCTCCCGAGCAGTACTTC	TRBJ2-7	-	-	TRBV6-1
CASSPGQSNYGYTF	TGCGCCAGCAGCCCTGGACAGAGTAACTATGGCTACACCTTC	TRBJ1-2	-	-	TRBV5-1
CASSLTAGTYEQYF	TGCGCCAGCAGCCTGACGGCAGGAACCTACGAGCAGTACTTC	TRBJ2-7	-	few	TRBV4-1
CASSVSSGNTIYF	TGTGCCAGCAGCGTCAGCTCTGGAAACACCATATATTTT	TRBJ1-3	-	-	TRBV9
CASRARLAGDNEQYF	TGTGCCAGCAGGGCCAGACTAGCGGGAGACAACGAGCAGTACTTC	TRBJ2-7	TRBD2	few	TRBV6-1
CASSYDRGPGLNTQYF	TGCGCCAGTAGTTACGACAGGGGCCCTGGACTAAATACGCAGTATTTT	TRBJ2-3	TRBD1	-	TRBV4-1
CASSFPDWASHYEQYF	TGTGCCAGCAGTTTCCCGGACTGGGCATCTCACTACGAGCAGTACTTC	TRBJ2-7	-	-	TRBV2
CASSILAGEQYF	TGTGCCAGTAGTATTTTAGCTGGGGAGCAGTACTTC	TRBJ2-7	-	-	TRBV19
CASSLSTGNDQPQHF	TGTGCCAGCAGCTTATCGACAGGCAACGATCAGCCCCAGCATTTT	TRBJ1-5	-	once	TRBV11-2
CASSSWRGTNTEAFF	TGTGCCAGCAGCTCATGGAGGGGAACGAACACTGAAGCTTTCTTT	TRBJ1-1	-	-	TRBV28
CASSPWTGSSYEQYF	TGTGCCAGCAGTCCTTGGACAGGCAGCTCCTACGAGCAGTACTTC	TRBJ2-7	TRBD1	few	TRBV27